This T cell receptor (beta chain) was sequenced for a study of OX40 agonist ivuxolimab in advanced cancers. Comment on this clone: Its specificity is not known.

The study's findings and limits: At doses 0.1 to 3.0 mg/kg, CD4+ and CD8+ clones expanded.

Profiling relied on immunoSEQ multiplex PCR, and the TCRdb table lists in-frame clones only, not all of them. The sample consists of 96,000 or so clones, about 84% of them appearing once. Sequencing was performed on CD4+ or CD8+ T cells sorted from blood, taken in a trial of the OX40 agonist ivuxolimab. This TCR came from an adult with an advanced solid tumor such as melanoma, head and neck, liver or kidney cancer.

In DNA, the CDR3 is TGTGCCAGCAGCTCCACAGGGCTGAACACTGAAGCTTTCTTT. Protein sequence: CASSSTGLNTEAFF. The V and J genes are TRBV11-1 and TRBJ1-1; D is possibly TRBD1 (6 bases). The V gene lost 4 bases and the J gene lost 0 bases, with 9 bases spanning the gap. CDR3 length: 14 amino acids. In germline, CDR1 is SGHAT, CDR2 FQDESV (reference sequence).